The clone carrying this T cell receptor beta chain appeared once. Its antigen is unidentified. Via MiXCR, TCRdb re-called the reads, giving one row per CDR3 protein. The sample gives about half a million distinct CDR3 sequences, about 33% of which show up once; roughly 15% is in the top ten. The germline V gene encodes CDR1 MNHEY and CDR2 SMNVEV (reference sequence). The CDR3 spans 15 residues. Trimming took 5 bases from V and 5 from J; bases not matched to a gene: 6. This specimen comes from a study of T cell repertoires in cytomegalovirus infection. The chain combines TRBV27 with TRBJ2-2, with 9 positions matching TRBD2. This clonotype was obtained from a human donor in good health (CMV status not recorded). Some clones in this sample may be carry-over from other donors' samples. Here the sequenced sample was cultured PBMCs, taken from culture after CMV antigen stimulation. CDR3 DNA sequence: TGTGCCAGCAGTCTGGGACTAGCTGCGACCGGGGAGCTGTTTTTT. Residues: CASSLGLAATGELFF.